Shown below are 4 T cell receptor beta chains from a single sample sequenced in a study of vaccination effects on CD4 cells after COVID-19. Profiled with immunoSEQ multiplex PCR; TCRdb holds only in-frame clones, not every one. The sample yields around 53,000 clones, approximately 73% seen once. Sequencing was preceded by expansion of antigen-specific CD4+ T cells with viral peptide pools in the ViraFEST assay. Upon completion of roughly ten days in culture, CD4+ T cells were isolated. It was between March and December 2020 that the person had a SARS-CoV-2 infection confirmed by PCR. These receptors have no identified antigens. The source was CD4+ T cells from PBMCs cultured with HIV peptides, collected before COVID-19 vaccination. As for subset: HIV-1 Nef peptide pool negative control/reference culture. The receptors shown here come from a human donor who had a prior SARS-CoV-2 infection.

The CDR3: CASSLRLAGISGQFF. The CDR3 DNA reads as TGTGCCAGCAGCTTAAGACTAGCGGGTATTTCTGGGCAGTTCTTC. The chain links TRBV7-3 to TRBJ2-1; 10 bases align to TRBD2. The length of the CDR3 is 15 residues. With 1 base clipped from V and 12 bases from J, the junction kept 9 bases outside the gene matches. Germline CDR1 is SGHTA and CDR2 is FQGTGA.

This CDR3 is CASSSRQGAKMNTEAFF. The CDR3 DNA sequence: TGCGCCAGCAGCTCCCGACAGGGGGCAAAAATGAACACTGAAGCTTTCTTT. The gene calls are TRBV5-1 and TRBJ1-1; TRBD1 aligns across 10 bases. This CDR3 comprises 17 residues. J was trimmed by 0 bases and V by 3 bases; bases with no gene match: 8. CDR1 SGHRS and CDR2 YFSETQ come from the germline V gene.

The chain links TRBV9 to TRBJ2-3, with a tentative D call TRBD1 (6 bases). The CDR3 totals 18 residues. In germline, CDR1 is SGDLS, CDR2 YYNGEE. The V end lost 3 bases, the J end lost 2 bases, and 22 bases lay between the germline ends. As DNA, the CDR3 is TGTGCCAGCAGCGAAACCTCAACCGGGACAAAGCCCACAGATACGCAGTATTTT. It encodes CASSETSTGTKPTDTQYF.

The chain joins TRBV11-1 to TRBJ2-2, with D hard to call. V dropped 7 bases and J dropped 3 bases, with 9 bases sitting between them. Germline V lookup: CDR1 SGHAT, CDR2 FQDESV (reference sequence). The CDR3 consists of 13 residues. CDR3 sequence: CASKSRDTGELFF. CDR3 nucleotide sequence: TGTGCCAGCAAGAGTCGCGACACCGGGGAGCTGTTTTTT.